These T cell receptor beta chains were read from a single sample in a study of esophageal squamous cell carcinoma under preoperative chemotherapy. TCRdb re-called the PCR reads with MiXCR, one entry per CDR3 protein. The data hold some 32,000 distinct CDR3 sequences, with under 60% observed a single time. The specimen was obtained from a patient given preoperative chemotherapy. Source of these receptors: a human donor with esophageal squamous cell carcinoma. The donor label of this sample is uncertain. Each CDR3 is given with its conserved first and last residue. D genes are given only for firm matches. Only part of the rows carry a size: once, few, many, or a class if the clone is expanded.

v_call	clone_size	d_call	j_call	cdr3_aa	cdr3_nt
TRBV27	.	.	TRBJ2-5	CARGSGARVTDTQYF	TGTGCCAGGGGTTCCGGGGCCCGTGTCACAGATACCCAGTACTTC
TRBV7-6	many	.	TRBJ1-2	CASSPDPTGLYGYTF	TGTGCCAGCAGCCCAGACCCGACAGGCCTTTATGGCTACACCTTC
TRBV27	once	.	TRBJ2-5	CAGRGEDIQYF	TGTGCCGGCCGTGGGGAAGACATCCAGTACTTC
TRBV7-6	many	.	TRBJ2-1	CASSLNNEQFF	TGTGCCAGCAGCCTAAACAATGAGCAGTTCTTC
TRBV19	.	TRBD2	TRBJ2-2	CASSDLGLAGANTGELFF	TGTGCCAGTAGCGACCTGGGACTAGCGGGGGCAAACACCGGGGAGCTGTTTTTT
TRBV4-1	.	.	TRBJ2-7	CASSHRRLSSYEQYF	TGCGCCAGCAGCCACCGAAGACTGAGCTCCTACGAGCAGTACTTC
TRBV27	.	TRBD1	TRBJ2-1	CASSLRWDRVGETQFF	TGTGCCAGCAGTTTGCGCTGGGACAGGGTCGGAGAGACCCAGTTCTTC
TRBV12-3/TRBV12-4	once	TRBD1	TRBJ2-7	CASGPPRQGNYEQYF	TGTGCCAGCGGACCCCCCCGACAGGGGAACTACGAGCAGTACTTC
TRBV7-7	.	TRBD2	TRBJ2-3	CASSPRGGRDTQYF	TGTGCCAGCAGCCCCCGGGGAGGGCGGGATACGCAGTATTTT
TRBV7-8	many	.	TRBJ2-5	CASSLEGTTQYF	TGTGCCAGCAGCTTAGAGGGGACGACCCAGTACTTC
TRBV7-3	.	.	TRBJ2-7	CARGQRGTDTQYF	TGTGCCAGGGGCCAAAGGGGCACAGATACGCAGTACTTC
TRBV6-1	.	TRBD2	TRBJ2-7	CASRPNPGLAGVHEQYF	TGTGCCAGCAGGCCTAACCCGGGACTAGCGGGAGTCCACGAGCAGTACTTC
TRBV30	.	.	TRBJ2-1	CAWSHQGPGREQFF	TGTGCCTGGAGCCACCAAGGCCCAGGGCGGGAGCAGTTCTTC
TRBV7-2	.	TRBD2	TRBJ2-3	CASSPLANPGTDTQYF	TGTGCCAGCAGCCCACTAGCGAACCCCGGCACAGATACGCAGTATTTT
TRBV4-3	.	.	TRBJ2-6	CASSEGIGADSGANVLTF	TGCGCCAGCAGCGAAGGGATCGGTGCAGACTCTGGGGCCAACGTCCTGACTTTC
TRBV7-8	.	.	TRBJ2-7	CASAGLGGGPGETQYF	TGTGCCAGCGCGGGGCTCGGGGGCGGGCCCGGTGAGACGCAGTACTTC
TRBV6-5	many	TRBD1	TRBJ2-1	CASSYSMITGTGDNEQFF	TGTGCCAGCAGTTACTCGATGATTACCGGGACAGGGGACAATGAGCAGTTCTTC
TRBV7-2	.	.	TRBJ2-1	CASSLEYTSYNEQFF	TGTGCCAGCAGCTTAGAATATACCTCCTACAATGAGCAGTTCTTC
TRBV6-2/TRBV6-3	.	.	TRBJ2-2	CASRGLQTVNTGALYF	TGTGCCAGCCGCGGCCTCCAGACTGTGAACACCGGGGCGCTGTATTTT
TRBV11-1	many	TRBD1	TRBJ2-7	CASSSRTGSYEQYF	TGTGCCAGCAGCTCCCGGACAGGCTCCTACGAGCAGTACTTC
TRBV7-3	.	.	TRBJ2-2	CASSLNGGANTGELFF	TGTGCCAGCAGCTTAAATGGCGGAGCGAACACCGGGGAGCTGTTTTTT
TRBV7-2	.	.	TRBJ2-3	CASSVLGGVSTDTLYF	TGTGCCAGCAGCGTCCTAGGGGGGGTAAGCACAGATACGCTGTATTTT
TRBV7-2	many	TRBD2	TRBJ2-3	CASSLWAGEDTQYF	TGTGCCAGCAGCTTATGGGCGGGAGAAGATACGCAGTATTTT